Sequencing of this T cell receptor beta chain was carried out in a study of T cell responses to AZD1222 COVID-19 vaccine. Whole-study findings and limits: Spike-specific TCR breadth and depth were elevated following two AZD1222 doses. Reportedly, nearly half of unique spike TCRs recognized epitopes outside B.1.351/B.1.1.7 mutations. Repertoires were sampled only after the peak T cell response.

Concerning this clone: Its target is not known.

Germline-derived CDR1 and CDR2 are DFQATT and SNEGSKA (reference sequence). Trimming stripped 3 bases from V and 2 bases from J, with 14 bases between. The CDR3 covers 15 residues. Repertoires were generated with immunoSEQ multiplex PCR, while TCRdb's copy carries only in-frame clones and drops some. The sample holds about 100,000 clones, around 87% seen once. The rearrangement links TRBV20-1 to TRBJ2-1; D unresolved. This TCR was recovered from an adult in good health. The input for sequencing was peripheral blood, taken on day 0 of AZD1222 vaccination. The DNA for the CDR3 is TGCAGTGCTAGTGGCGGCAGGTATCCCTACAATGAGCAGTTCTTC. Protein product: CSASGGRYPYNEQFF.